A selection of T cell receptor beta chains follows, all from one sample in a study of long-term antiretroviral therapy in people with HIV. Clones were read by immunoSEQ multiplex PCR, and TCRdb kept only the in-frame ones, dropping some. The sample holds tens of thousands of clones, roughly 88% seen once. Specimen: unsorted PBMCs, collected 0.1 years before starting antiretroviral therapy. These receptors originate from a man between 18 and 35 years old with HIV. Each CDR3 is given with its conserved first and last residue. Each record gives: J gene, clone size, V gene, D gene, CDR3 length, CDR3 protein, CDR3 DNA. D genes are given only for firm matches. Expanded clones are given a class, and other clones once, few, many or no size at all.

TRBJ1-5	NA	TRBV2	TRBD1	13	CASSDRGDQPQHF	TGTGCCAGCAGTGACAGGGGGGATCAGCCCCAGCATTTT
TRBJ2-7	NA	TRBV6-5	NA	11	CASRMLYEQYF	TGTGCCAGCAGGATGCTCTACGAGCAGTACTTC
TRBJ1-5	NA	TRBV15	NA	17	CATSRDSGGVGNQPQHF	TGTGCCACCAGCAGAGATTCGGGGGGTGTGGGGAATCAGCCCCAGCATTTT
TRBJ2-3	NA	TRBV5-4	NA	15	CASSLGTATTDTQYF	TGTGCCAGCAGCTTGGGGACAGCAACCACAGATACGCAGTATTTT
TRBJ1-1	few	TRBV6-4	NA	13	CASSERPRERAFF	TGTGCCAGCAGTGAACGTCCACGGGAGAGGGCTTTCTTT
TRBJ2-1	NA	TRBV30	NA	12	CAWSVVGDEQFF	TGTGCCTGGAGTGTGGTGGGCGATGAGCAGTTCTTC
TRBJ2-7	NA	TRBV27	TRBD1	15	CASKLSGTGIYEQYF	TGTGCCAGCAAGTTGTCGGGGACAGGAATCTACGAGCAGTACTTC
TRBJ1-3	NA	TRBV5-4	NA	14	CASSLQGPGNTIYF	TGTGCCAGCAGCTTGCAGGGGCCTGGAAACACCATATATTTT
TRBJ2-7	once	TRBV6-1	NA	13	CASSVIGSYEQYF	TGTGCCAGCAGTGTAATAGGAAGCTACGAGCAGTACTTC
TRBJ2-7	NA	TRBV7-9	TRBD2	14	CASSWTSGTGEQYF	TGTGCCAGCAGCTGGACTAGCGGGACGGGGGAGCAGTACTTC
TRBJ2-3	NA	TRBV10-3	NA	14	CAIRAKTNADTQYF	TGTGCCATCCGGGCCAAAACGAACGCAGATACGCAGTATTTT
TRBJ1-2	few	TRBV7-9	NA	16	CASSEILEGGNYGYTF	TGTGCCAGCAGCGAAATCCTTGAGGGAGGGAACTATGGCTACACCTTC
TRBJ1-2	NA	TRBV19	NA	13	CASSRQVSAGYTF	TGTGCCAGTAGTCGGCAGGTTTCAGCGGGCTACACCTTC
TRBJ1-2	few	TRBV9	TRBD1	15	CASSLRTGLKGGYTF	TGTGCCAGCAGCCTCAGGACAGGCCTCAAGGGGGGCTACACCTTC
TRBJ1-1	NA	TRBV15	TRBD1	16	CAARAGGRNKNTEAFF	TGTGCCGCCCGGGCAGGGGGGCGAAATAAGAACACTGAAGCTTTCTTT
TRBJ2-1	NA	TRBV5-1	NA	15	CASSLLLSRRNEQFF	TGCGCCAGCAGCTTGCTCCTATCCCGTAGGAATGAGCAGTTCTTC
TRBJ1-4	once	TRBV5-1	TRBD1	14	CASSLQGATEKLFF	TGCGCCAGCAGTCTACAGGGGGCTACTGAAAAACTGTTTTTT
TRBJ2-7	NA	TRBV7-6	NA	13	CASSHSVKGEQYF	TGTGCCAGCAGCCACTCGGTGAAGGGCGAGCAGTACTTC
TRBJ2-1	NA	TRBV5-4	TRBD2	17	CASSLVPTLWREDEQFF	TGTGCCAGCAGCTTGGTCCCCACGTTGTGGCGGGAGGATGAGCAGTTCTTC
TRBJ1-1	once	TRBV29-1	TRBD1	16	CSVGWIGRQGIPEAFF	TGCAGCGTTGGATGGATTGGGAGACAGGGGATCCCTGAAGCTTTCTTT
TRBJ2-3	NA	TRBV2	NA	17	CARTSPLTGGRTDTQYF	TGTGCCAGAACCTCCCCTCTTACGGGGGGCCGCACAGATACGCAGTATTTT
TRBJ1-1	once	TRBV4-2	NA	15	CASSQDSGPGTEAFF	TGTGCCAGCAGCCAAGATTCGGGACCGGGCACTGAAGCTTTCTTT
TRBJ2-4	NA	TRBV11-2	NA	18	CASSLVFQGDGAKNIQYF	TGTGCCAGCAGCTTAGTTTTCCAGGGCGACGGGGCCAAAAACATTCAGTACTTC
TRBJ2-7	NA	TRBV28	NA	13	CASTPTEAYEQYF	TGTGCCAGCACCCCGACAGAGGCCTACGAGCAGTACTTC
TRBJ1-2	NA	TRBV29-1	TRBD1	15	CSVAPRPGQGTGYTF	TGCAGCGTCGCCCCCCGACCGGGACAGGGTACTGGCTACACCTTC
TRBJ2-7	NA	TRBV5-4	NA	13	CASSPQNSYEQYF	TGTGCCAGCAGCCCACAGAACTCCTACGAGCAGTACTTC
TRBJ2-7	NA	TRBV12-5	NA	16	CASGLVLGRDHYEQYF	TGTGCTAGTGGTTTGGTACTCGGTAGGGACCACTACGAGCAGTACTTC
TRBJ1-3	NA	TRBV28	NA	15	CASSLGGFGRNTIYF	TGTGCCAGCAGTTTAGGAGGGTTTGGACGGAACACCATATATTTT
TRBJ1-2	NA	TRBV19	NA	18	CASSWGTQDPKHGYGYTF	TGTGCCAGTAGCTGGGGAACACAGGACCCGAAACATGGCTATGGCTACACCTTC
TRBJ1-3	NA	TRBV28	NA	15	CASSQDTGTGNTIYF	TGTGCCAGCAGCCAGGACACTGGCACTGGAAACACCATATATTTT
TRBJ2-7	NA	TRBV11-2	NA	16	CASSLVSGSYTYEQYF	TGTGCCAGCAGCTTAGTATCAGGGTCGTACACCTACGAGCAGTACTTC
TRBJ2-3	NA	TRBV4-1	NA	18	CASSLRGPEGPDTDTQYF	TGCGCCAGCAGCCTGAGGGGCCCAGAGGGGCCGGACACAGATACGCAGTATTTT
TRBJ2-3	NA	TRBV29-1	NA	11	CSVAPSSTQYF	TGCAGCGTTGCCCCTAGCAGTACGCAGTATTTT
TRBJ2-4	NA	TRBV7-8	NA	14	CASSLGGGKNIQYF	TGTGCCAGCAGCTTAGGGGGCGGCAAAAACATTCAGTACTTC
TRBJ1-1	NA	TRBV27	NA	13	CASSPYGRPEAFF	TGTGCCAGCTCTCCCTATGGGAGGCCCGAAGCTTTCTTT
TRBJ2-3	few	TRBV27	TRBD2	16	CASSLFGLAGTDTQYF	TGTGCCAGCAGTTTATTTGGGCTAGCGGGCACAGATACGCAGTATTTT
TRBJ1-1	NA	TRBV19	NA	13	CASGAGVSTEAFF	TGTGCCAGTGGGGCTGGAGTTAGCACTGAAGCTTTCTTT
TRBJ2-7	NA	TRBV28	TRBD2	18	CASSYGGTSGIGSYEQYF	TGTGCCAGCAGCTATGGGGGGACTAGCGGGATAGGTTCCTACGAGCAGTACTTC
TRBJ1-2	NA	TRBV11-2	NA	13	CASSFPSQYGYTF	TGTGCCAGCAGCTTCCCTTCCCAGTATGGCTACACCTTC
TRBJ2-5	NA	TRBV6-6	TRBD2	15	CASSLAGGPPETQYF	TGTGCCAGCAGTCTCGCGGGGGGCCCTCCAGAGACCCAGTACTTC
TRBJ1-2	NA	TRBV11-3	NA	17	CASSLTGGGIAKYGYTF	TGTGCCAGCAGCTTAACGGGGGGGGGTATAGCCAAATATGGCTACACCTTC
TRBJ2-2	NA	TRBV6-1	TRBD2	18	CASSAGLAGVEWIGELFF	TGTGCCAGCAGTGCAGGACTAGCGGGAGTCGAGTGGATCGGGGAGCTGTTTTTT
TRBJ2-7	NA	TRBV27	TRBD2	17	CASSLSGLAAGDYEQYF	TGTGCCAGCAGTTTATCGGGCCTCGCAGCGGGGGACTACGAGCAGTACTTC
TRBJ2-1	NA	TRBV7-2	NA	14	CASSLAVSYNEQFF	TGTGCCAGCAGCTTAGCGGTCTCCTACAATGAGCAGTTCTTC
TRBJ2-6	NA	TRBV30	NA	16	CAVTGTGSSGANVLTF	TGTGCCGTAACCGGGACTGGGAGCTCTGGGGCCAACGTCCTGACTTTC
TRBJ1-3	once	TRBV4-3	NA	16	CASSQDHRARGDTIYF	TGCGCCAGCAGCCAAGATCACAGGGCCCGAGGAGACACCATATATTTT
TRBJ1-3	NA	TRBV20-1	NA	11	CSATDGNTIYF	TGCAGTGCGACGGATGGAAACACCATATATTTT
TRBJ1-5	NA	TRBV30	NA	13	CAWSRGPNQPQHF	TGTGCCTGGAGTCGGGGACCAAATCAGCCCCAGCATTTT
TRBJ1-1	NA	TRBV10-3	NA	14	CAISNEGLNTEAFF	TGTGCCATCAGTAACGAGGGCCTGAACACTGAAGCTTTCTTT
TRBJ2-1	NA	TRBV28	TRBD2	15	CASRGTSRPYNEQFF	TGTGCCAGCCGCGGGACTAGCAGACCCTACAATGAGCAGTTCTTC
TRBJ1-2	NA	TRBV4-2	NA	15	CASSPGRYQAYGYTF	TGTGCCAGCAGCCCCGGCCGTTACCAGGCCTATGGCTACACCTTC